A single count supports the clone carrying this T cell receptor beta chain. CDR1 is DFQATT and CDR2 is SNEGSKA in the germline V gene (reference sequence). Trimming pared 0 bases from V and 8 bases from J, leaving 6 bases between. This CDR3 is built from 11 residues. The repertoire was sequenced with immunoSEQ multiplex PCR; TCRdb's copy has only in-frame clones and lacks some. The repertoire holds about 210,000 clones, with roughly 84% as singletons. Which cohort a participant joined came from the clinical history participants gave. This record comes from a study of blood T cell repertoires in COVID-19. On the study more broadly: The United States, Italy and Spain provided the acute and convalescent COVID-19 samples. In each case, the material was cDNA or gDNA derived from T cells, B-cell-depleted T cells, or PBMCs.

This chain joins TRBV20-1 and TRBJ2-3; no definite D call. The receptor's source is a man in his thirties or forties in a cohort exposed to, infected with or recovered from COVID-19 (not recorded which). Sequencing used PBMCs or T cells enriched from blood (not recorded which). The CDR3 DNA sequence: TGCAGTGCTAGAGACTCTCTTACGCAGTATTTT. Its protein is CSARDSLTQYF.